These T cell receptor beta chains were read from a single sample in a study of T cells expressing NK-cell markers. TCRdb reprocessed the 5' RACE reads and keeps a single row for each CDR3 protein, giving no DNA. Listed are approximately 150,000 distinct CDR3 sequences; 12% falls within the top ten. Material for sequencing was blood T cells: a sorted CD56 or NKG2C T cell subset, CD4+ or CD8+ T cells, or bulk PBMC T cells (not recorded which). The receptor source for this set is a young man in good health. CDR3s include the opening cysteine and the closing phenylalanine or tryptophan. The order of the fields is V gene, J gene, CDR3 protein.

V gene: TRBV5-4; J gene: TRBJ2-2; CDR3 protein: CASSSSLGRGTGELFF
V gene: TRBV5-6; J gene: TRBJ2-5; CDR3 protein: CASSSIQGTQYF
V gene: TRBV5-4; J gene: TRBJ2-1; CDR3 protein: CASSSDGTEQFF
V gene: TRBV5-6; J gene: TRBJ2-4; CDR3 protein: CATSAVAKNIQYF
V gene: TRBV7-2; J gene: TRBJ1-5; CDR3 protein: CASKVIQGSQPQHF
V gene: TRBV15; J gene: TRBJ2-3; CDR3 protein: CATSTRRAGDTQYF
V gene: TRBV5-1; J gene: TRBJ2-3; CDR3 protein: CASSGGTSSGDTQYF
V gene: TRBV11-2; J gene: TRBJ2-3; CDR3 protein: CASSGGTGPDTQYF
V gene: TRBV7-9; J gene: TRBJ1-1; CDR3 protein: CASSSAGEGYTEAFF
V gene: TRBV19; J gene: TRBJ2-1; CDR3 protein: CASSISYNEQFF
V gene: TRBV5-1; J gene: TRBJ2-3; CDR3 protein: CASSLDSAGLASDTQYF
V gene: TRBV29-1; J gene: TRBJ2-1; CDR3 protein: CSVEDTNTASYNEQFF
V gene: TRBV4-1; J gene: TRBJ2-1; CDR3 protein: CASSLGQGVYNEQFF
V gene: TRBV15; J gene: TRBJ2-7; CDR3 protein: CATSRVAGVSYEQYF
V gene: TRBV12-3/TRBV12-4; J gene: TRBJ2-3; CDR3 protein: CASSLGQGTDTQYF
V gene: TRBV12-3/TRBV12-4; J gene: TRBJ1-4; CDR3 protein: CASSSDRVREKLFF
V gene: TRBV2; J gene: TRBJ1-4; CDR3 protein: CASSAYSTNEKLFF
V gene: TRBV5-1; J gene: TRBJ2-7; CDR3 protein: CASSLVQGSREQYF
V gene: TRBV12-3/TRBV12-4; J gene: TRBJ1-2; CDR3 protein: CASSLGPAGGYTF
V gene: TRBV5-1; J gene: TRBJ2-1; CDR3 protein: CASSFTRGVYNEQFF
V gene: TRBV6-2/TRBV6-3; J gene: TRBJ2-1; CDR3 protein: CASSPLDTGTRRENEQFF
V gene: TRBV11-2; J gene: TRBJ1-1; CDR3 protein: CASSLVAGEVAEAFF
V gene: TRBV7-9; J gene: TRBJ1-5; CDR3 protein: CASSLSMTGEDQPQHF
V gene: TRBV30; J gene: TRBJ2-2; CDR3 protein: CAWGDVGELFF
V gene: TRBV15; J gene: TRBJ1-5; CDR3 protein: CATSRGRVDNQPQHF
V gene: TRBV20-1; J gene: TRBJ2-6; CDR3 protein: CSATTSSGANVLTF
V gene: TRBV12-5; J gene: TRBJ2-5; CDR3 protein: CASGLPSGQETQYF
V gene: TRBV3-1; J gene: TRBJ2-1; CDR3 protein: CASSTTSGPQQFF
V gene: TRBV29-1; J gene: TRBJ2-7; CDR3 protein: CSVVGSPNEQYF
V gene: TRBV29-1; J gene: TRBJ2-3; CDR3 protein: CSVPDTTDTQYF
V gene: TRBV7-6; J gene: TRBJ2-2; CDR3 protein: CASSSTGGPGELFF
V gene: TRBV28; J gene: TRBJ2-1; CDR3 protein: CASSSRTRNEQFF
V gene: TRBV28; J gene: TRBJ2-1; CDR3 protein: CASDREGLYNEQFF
V gene: TRBV7-9; J gene: TRBJ2-1; CDR3 protein: CASSLAGVAAYNEQFF
V gene: TRBV12-3/TRBV12-4; J gene: TRBJ2-1; CDR3 protein: CASSPDRASYNEQFF
V gene: TRBV12-3/TRBV12-4; J gene: TRBJ2-7; CDR3 protein: CASSLEPGQGIYEQYF
V gene: TRBV6-4; J gene: TRBJ2-1; CDR3 protein: CASGRGASGNDEQFF
V gene: TRBV5-1; J gene: TRBJ1-5; CDR3 protein: CASSSGPPDRVSNQPQHF
V gene: TRBV9; J gene: TRBJ2-1; CDR3 protein: CASSVVTSATYNEQFF
V gene: TRBV5-6; J gene: TRBJ2-3; CDR3 protein: CASGGSTDTQYF
V gene: TRBV5-4; J gene: TRBJ2-7; CDR3 protein: CASSLDEGRRVVGPYEQYF
V gene: TRBV12-3/TRBV12-4; J gene: TRBJ2-2; CDR3 protein: CASNGDRRSGELFF